This TCR beta chain was identified in a study of blood T cell repertoires in COVID-19. Original handling: Estimation of nucleated cell counts was performed using reference gene primer amplification. Profiling relied on immunoSEQ multiplex PCR, and the TCRdb table lists in-frame clones only, not all of them. V and J calls plus clone size are reproduced from that table; the DNA served to infer D and trimming. The sample lists under 200,000 clones, over 75% occurring once. The TCR comes from a man aged 35 to 55 with active or convalescent COVID-19. The sample comprised peripheral blood.

The CDR3 nucleotides are TGTGCCAGTCAAACCCTATCGGGGGGGCGGGGTGAGCAGTTCTTC. It encodes CASQTLSGGRGEQFF. V and J are TRBV19 and TRBJ2-1; 8 bases align to TRBD2. Germline CDR1 reads LNHDA; CDR2 reads SQIVND (reference sequence). The junction had 15 bases not matched to a gene; V was cut back by 8 bases and J by 9 bases. The CDR3 totals 15 residues.